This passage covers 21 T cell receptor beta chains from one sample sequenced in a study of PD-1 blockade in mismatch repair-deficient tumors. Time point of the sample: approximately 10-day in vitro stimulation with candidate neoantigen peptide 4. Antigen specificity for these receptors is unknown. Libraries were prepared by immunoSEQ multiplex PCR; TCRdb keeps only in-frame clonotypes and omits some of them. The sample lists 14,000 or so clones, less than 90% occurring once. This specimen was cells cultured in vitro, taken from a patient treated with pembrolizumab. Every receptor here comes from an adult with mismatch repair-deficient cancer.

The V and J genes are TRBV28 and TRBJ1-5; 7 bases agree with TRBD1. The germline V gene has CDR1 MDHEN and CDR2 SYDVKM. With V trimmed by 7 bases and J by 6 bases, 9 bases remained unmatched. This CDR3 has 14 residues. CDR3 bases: TGTGCCAGCACCACACAGGGGACCGTTCAGCCCCAGCATTTT. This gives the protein CASTTQGTVQPQHF.

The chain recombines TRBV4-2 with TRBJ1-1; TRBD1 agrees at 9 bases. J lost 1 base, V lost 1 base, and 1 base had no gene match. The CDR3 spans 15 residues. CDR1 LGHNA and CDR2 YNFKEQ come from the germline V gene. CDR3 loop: CASSQGDRANTEAFF. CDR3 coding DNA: TGTGCCAGCAGCCAAGGGGACAGGGCGAACACTGAAGCTTTCTTT.

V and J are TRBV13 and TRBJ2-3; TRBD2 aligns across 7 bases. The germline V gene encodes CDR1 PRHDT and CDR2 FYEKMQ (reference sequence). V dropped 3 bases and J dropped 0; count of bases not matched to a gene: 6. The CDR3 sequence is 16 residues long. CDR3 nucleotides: TGTGCCAGCAGCTTTACGACTAGCCCTAGCACAGATACGCAGTATTTT. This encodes CASSFTTSPSTDTQYF.

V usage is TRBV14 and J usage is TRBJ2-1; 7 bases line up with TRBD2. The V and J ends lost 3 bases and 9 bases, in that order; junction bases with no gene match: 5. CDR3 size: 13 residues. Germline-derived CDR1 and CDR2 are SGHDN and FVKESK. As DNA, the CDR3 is TGTGCCAGCAGCCAGCGACTAGCTATTGAGCAGTTCTTC. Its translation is CASSQRLAIEQFF.

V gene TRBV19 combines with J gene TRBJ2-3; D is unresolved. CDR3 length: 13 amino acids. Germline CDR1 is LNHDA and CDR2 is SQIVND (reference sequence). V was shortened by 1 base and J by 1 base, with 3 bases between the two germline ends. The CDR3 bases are TGTGCCAGTAGTATAGCGGGCACAGATACGCAGTATTTT. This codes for CASSIAGTDTQYF.

DNA for the CDR3: TGTGCCAGCAGTCGCCAAGTGGCGGGAGACGGCGAGACCCAGTACTTC. Its translation: CASSRQVAGDGETQYF. The genes are TRBV7-2 and TRBJ2-5; 7 bases match TRBD2. There are 16 residues in the CDR3. The germline CDR1 and CDR2 sequences are SGHTA and FQGNSA. J was trimmed by 5 bases and V by 6 bases; bases with no gene match: 15.

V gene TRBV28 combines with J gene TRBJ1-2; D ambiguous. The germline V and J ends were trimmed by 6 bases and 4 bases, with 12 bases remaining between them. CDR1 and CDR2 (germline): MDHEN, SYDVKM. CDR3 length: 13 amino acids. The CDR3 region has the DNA TGTGCCAGCAGCCCTCGTTTGACCTATGGCTACACCTTC. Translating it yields CASSPRLTYGYTF.

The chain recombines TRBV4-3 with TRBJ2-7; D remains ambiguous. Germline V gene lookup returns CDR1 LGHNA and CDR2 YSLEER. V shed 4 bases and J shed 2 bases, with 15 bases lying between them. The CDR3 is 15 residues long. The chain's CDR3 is CASSPGLANTYEQYF. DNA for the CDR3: TGCGCCAGCAGCCCAGGCCTGGCGAACACCTACGAGCAGTACTTC.

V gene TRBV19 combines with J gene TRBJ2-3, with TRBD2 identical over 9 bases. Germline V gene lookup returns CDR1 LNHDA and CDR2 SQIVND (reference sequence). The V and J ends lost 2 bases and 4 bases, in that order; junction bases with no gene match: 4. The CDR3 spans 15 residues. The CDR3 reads CASSITLAGSDTQYF. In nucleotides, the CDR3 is TGTGCCAGTAGTATAACGCTAGCGGGATCAGATACGCAGTATTTT.

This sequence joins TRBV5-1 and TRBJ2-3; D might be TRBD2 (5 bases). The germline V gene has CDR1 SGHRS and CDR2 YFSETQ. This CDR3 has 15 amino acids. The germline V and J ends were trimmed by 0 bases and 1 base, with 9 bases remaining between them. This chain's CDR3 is CASSLDPRGTDTQYF. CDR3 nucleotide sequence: TGCGCCAGCAGCTTGGATCCGCGGGGCACAGATACGCAGTATTTT.

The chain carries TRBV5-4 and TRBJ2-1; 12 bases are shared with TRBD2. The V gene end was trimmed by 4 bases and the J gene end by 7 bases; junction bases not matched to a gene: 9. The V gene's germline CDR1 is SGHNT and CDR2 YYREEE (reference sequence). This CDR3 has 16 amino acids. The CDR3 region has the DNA TGTGCCAGCAGCCCTAGACTAGCGGGAGATCGAAATGAGCAGTTCTTC. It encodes CASSPRLAGDRNEQFF.

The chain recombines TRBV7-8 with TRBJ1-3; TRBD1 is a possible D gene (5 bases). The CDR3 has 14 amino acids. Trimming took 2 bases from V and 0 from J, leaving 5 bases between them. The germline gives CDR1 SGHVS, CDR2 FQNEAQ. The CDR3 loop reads CASSLRGSGNTIYF. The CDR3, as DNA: TGTGCCAGCAGCTTAAGGGGCTCTGGAAACACCATATATTTT.

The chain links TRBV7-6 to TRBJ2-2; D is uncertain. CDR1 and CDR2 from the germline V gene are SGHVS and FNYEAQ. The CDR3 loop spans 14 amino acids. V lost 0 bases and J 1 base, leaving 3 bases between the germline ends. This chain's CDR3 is CASSLAVNTGELFF. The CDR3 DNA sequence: TGTGCCAGCAGCTTAGCCGTGAACACCGGGGAGCTGTTTTTT.

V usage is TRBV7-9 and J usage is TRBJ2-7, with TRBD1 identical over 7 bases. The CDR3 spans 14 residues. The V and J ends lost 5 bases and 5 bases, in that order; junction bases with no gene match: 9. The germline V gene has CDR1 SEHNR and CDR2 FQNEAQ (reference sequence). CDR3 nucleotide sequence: TGTGCCAGCAGCCCCTACGAGGACAGGAACGAGCAGTACTTC. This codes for CASSPYEDRNEQYF. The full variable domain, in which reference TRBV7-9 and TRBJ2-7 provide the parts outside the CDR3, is DTGVSQNPRHKITKRGQNVTFRCDPISEHNRLYWYRQTLGQGPEFLTYFQNEAQLEKSRLLSDRFSAERPKGSFSTLEIQRTEQGDSAMYLCASSPYEDRNEQYFGPGTRLTVT.

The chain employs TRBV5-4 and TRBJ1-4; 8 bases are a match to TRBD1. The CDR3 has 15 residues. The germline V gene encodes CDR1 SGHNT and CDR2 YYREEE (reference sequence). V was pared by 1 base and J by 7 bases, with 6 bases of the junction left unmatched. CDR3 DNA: TGTGCCAGCAGCTTGTGGACAGGGCTGGGTGAAAAACTGTTTTTT. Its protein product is CASSLWTGLGEKLFF.

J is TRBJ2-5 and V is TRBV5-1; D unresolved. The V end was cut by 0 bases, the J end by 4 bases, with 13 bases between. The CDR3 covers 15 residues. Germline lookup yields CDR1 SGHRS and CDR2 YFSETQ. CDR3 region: CASSLGLGWGETQYF. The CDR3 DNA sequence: TGCGCCAGCAGCTTGGGTCTGGGGTGGGGAGAGACCCAGTACTTC. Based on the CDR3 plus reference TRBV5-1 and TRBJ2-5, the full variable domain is KAGVTQTPRYLIKTRGQQVTLSCSPISGHRSVSWYQQTPGQGLQFLFEYFSETQRNKGNFPGRFSGRQFSNSRSEMNVSTLELGDSALYLCASSLGLGWGETQYFGPGTRLLVL.

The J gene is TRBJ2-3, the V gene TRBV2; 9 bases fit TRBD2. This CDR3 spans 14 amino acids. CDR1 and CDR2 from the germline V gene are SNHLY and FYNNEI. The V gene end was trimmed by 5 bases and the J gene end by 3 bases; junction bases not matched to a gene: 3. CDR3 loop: CASSLAGVTDTQYF. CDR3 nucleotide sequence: TGTGCCAGCAGTTTAGCGGGAGTGACAGATACGCAGTATTTT.

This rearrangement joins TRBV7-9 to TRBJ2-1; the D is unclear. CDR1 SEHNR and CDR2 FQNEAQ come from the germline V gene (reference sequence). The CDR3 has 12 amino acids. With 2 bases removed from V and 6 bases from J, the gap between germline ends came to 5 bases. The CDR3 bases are TGTGCCAGCAGCTTAAATCCCAATGAGCAGTTCTTC. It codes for CASSLNPNEQFF. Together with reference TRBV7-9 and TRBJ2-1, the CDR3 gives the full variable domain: DTGVSQNPRHKITKRGQNVTFRCDPISEHNRLYWYRQTLGQGPEFLTYFQNEAQLEKSRLLSDRFSAERPKGSFSTLEIQRTEQGDSAMYLCASSLNPNEQFFGPGTRLTVL.

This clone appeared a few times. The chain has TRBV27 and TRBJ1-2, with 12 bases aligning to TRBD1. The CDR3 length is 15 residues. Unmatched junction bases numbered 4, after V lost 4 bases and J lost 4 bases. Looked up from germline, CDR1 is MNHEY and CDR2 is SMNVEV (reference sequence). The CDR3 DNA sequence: TGTGCCAGCAGTTCGGGACAGGGGGCTTTCTATGGCTACACCTTC. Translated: CASSSGQGAFYGYTF.

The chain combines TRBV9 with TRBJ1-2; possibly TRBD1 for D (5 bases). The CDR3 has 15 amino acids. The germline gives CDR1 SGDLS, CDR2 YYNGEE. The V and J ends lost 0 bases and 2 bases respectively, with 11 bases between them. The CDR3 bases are TGTGCCAGCAGCGTAGGGGGCGGTGACAACTATGGCTACACCTTC. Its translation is CASSVGGGDNYGYTF.

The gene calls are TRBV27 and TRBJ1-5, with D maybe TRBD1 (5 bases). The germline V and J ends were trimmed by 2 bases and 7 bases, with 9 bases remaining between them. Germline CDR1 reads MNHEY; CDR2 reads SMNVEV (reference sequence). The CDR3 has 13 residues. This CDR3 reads CASSLMGDQPQHF. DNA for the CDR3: TGTGCCAGCAGTTTAATGGGGGACCAGCCCCAGCATTTT.